This T cell receptor (beta chain) was identified during a study of blood T cell repertoires in COVID-19. Study overall: There were acute and convalescent COVID-19 samples, and they came from the United States, Italy and Spain.

In the original workflow: Estimation of nucleated cell counts relied on the amplification of reference gene primers. Sequencing was performed with immunoSEQ multiplex PCR; in TCRdb, only in-frame clones are kept and a portion is missing. The D gene and trimming were derived from the DNA, and the V and J assignments and clone size from that table. This sample has about 360,000 clones; 85% to 90% occur once, and the top ten carry under 3%. CDR1 ENHRY and CDR2 SYGVKD come from the germline V gene. The CDR3 runs to 14 residues. Trimming pared 6 bases from V and 3 bases from J, leaving 11 bases between. The material sequenced was peripheral blood. The TCR sequence derives from a human donor in a cohort sampled during active COVID-19. The chain employs TRBV10-3 and TRBJ2-2; D is perhaps TRBD1 (5 bases). Here the CDR3 reads CAISQTDHTGELFF. The CDR3 DNA is TGTGCCATCAGCCAGACAGACCACACCGGGGAGCTGTTTTTT.